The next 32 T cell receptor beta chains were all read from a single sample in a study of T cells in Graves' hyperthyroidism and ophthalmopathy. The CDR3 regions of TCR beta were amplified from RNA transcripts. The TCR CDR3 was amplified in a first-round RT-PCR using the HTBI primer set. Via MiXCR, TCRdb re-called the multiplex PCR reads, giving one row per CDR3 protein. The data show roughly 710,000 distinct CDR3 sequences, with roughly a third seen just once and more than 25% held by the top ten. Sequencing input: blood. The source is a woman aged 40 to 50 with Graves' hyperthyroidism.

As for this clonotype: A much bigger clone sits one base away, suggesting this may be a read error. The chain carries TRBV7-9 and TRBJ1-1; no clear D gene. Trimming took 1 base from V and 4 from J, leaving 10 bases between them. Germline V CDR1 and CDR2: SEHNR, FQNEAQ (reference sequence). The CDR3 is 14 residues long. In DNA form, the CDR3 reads TGTGCCAGCAGCTTAGACAGCCGGAGCACTGAAGCTTTCTTT. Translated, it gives CASSLDSRSTEAFF.

The CDR3 region is CASSLKGQQEAFF. CDR3 in DNA: TGTGCCAGCAGCTTAAAGGGGCAGCAAGAAGCTTTCTTT. The chain has TRBV7-3 and TRBJ1-1; perhaps TRBD1 as D (5 bases). Trimming pared 1 base from V and 8 bases from J, leaving 11 bases between. The CDR3 loop spans 13 amino acids. The V gene's germline CDR1 is SGHTA and CDR2 FQGTGA.

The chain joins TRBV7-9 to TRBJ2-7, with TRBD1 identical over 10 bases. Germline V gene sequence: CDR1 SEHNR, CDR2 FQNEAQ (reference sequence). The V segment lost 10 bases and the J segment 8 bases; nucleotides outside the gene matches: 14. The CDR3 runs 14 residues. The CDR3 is CAIDPGTGEVQQYF. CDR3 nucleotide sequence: TGTGCCATCGACCCCGGGACAGGGGAAGTGCAGCAGTACTTC. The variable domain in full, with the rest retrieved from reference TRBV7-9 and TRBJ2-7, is DTGVSQNPRHKITKRGQNVTFRCDPISEHNRLYWYRQTLGQGPEFLTYFQNEAQLEKSRLLSDRFSAERPKGSFSTLEIQRTEQGDSAMYLCAIDPGTGEVQQYFGPGTRLTVT.

The CDR3 DNA is TGCGCCAGCAGCCAAGAGGGTCCAACAGGTACTATGAAGTCACCCCTCCACTTT. Encoded protein: CASSQEGPTGTMKSPLHF. The rearrangement uses TRBV4-3 and TRBJ1-6, with D possibly TRBD1 on 5 matching bases. CDR1 is LGHNA, CDR2 YSLEER, per germline. The CDR3 is 18 amino acids. The V gene lost 0 bases and the J gene lost 10 bases, with 22 bases spanning the gap.

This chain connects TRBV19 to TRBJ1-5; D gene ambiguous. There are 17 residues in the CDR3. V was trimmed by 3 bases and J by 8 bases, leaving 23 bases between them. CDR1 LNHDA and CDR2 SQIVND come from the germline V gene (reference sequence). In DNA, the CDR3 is TGTGCCAGTAGTATGATGTCTCGGCCCCCCGTGGTGAAGCCCCAGCATTTT. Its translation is CASSMMSRPPVVKPQHF. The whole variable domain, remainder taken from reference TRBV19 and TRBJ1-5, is DGGITQSPKYLFRKEGQNVTLSCEQNLNHDAMYWYRQDPGQGLRLIYYSQIVNDFQKGDIAEGYSVSREKKESFPLTVTSAQKNPTAFYLCASSMMSRPPVVKPQHFGDGTRLSIL.

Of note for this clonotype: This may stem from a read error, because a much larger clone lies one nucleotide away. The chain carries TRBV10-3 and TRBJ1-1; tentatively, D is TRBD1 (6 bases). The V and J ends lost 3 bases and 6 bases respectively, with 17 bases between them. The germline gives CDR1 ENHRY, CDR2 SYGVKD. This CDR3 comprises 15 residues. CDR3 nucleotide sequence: TGTGCCATCAGTGAAGGTGAGGGGGATCTCGCTGAAGCTTTCTTT. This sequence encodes CAISEGEGDLAEAFF.

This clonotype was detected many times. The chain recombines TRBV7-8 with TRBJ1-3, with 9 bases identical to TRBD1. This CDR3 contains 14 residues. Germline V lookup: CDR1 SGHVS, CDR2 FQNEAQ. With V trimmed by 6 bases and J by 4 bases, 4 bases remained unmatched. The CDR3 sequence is CASREDRGGNTIYF. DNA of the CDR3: TGTGCCAGCAGGGAGGACAGGGGCGGAAACACCATATATTTT.

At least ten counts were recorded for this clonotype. The CDR3 loop reads CASSSRVGETQYF. Written as DNA, the CDR3 is TGTGCCAGCAGTTCGCGTGTCGGGGAGACCCAGTACTTC. The rearrangement joins TRBV6-5 to TRBJ2-5; D gene unclear. V lost 4 bases to trimming and J lost 5 bases, with 11 bases between them. Germline CDR1 and CDR2: MNHEY and SVGAGI. This CDR3 spans 13 amino acids.

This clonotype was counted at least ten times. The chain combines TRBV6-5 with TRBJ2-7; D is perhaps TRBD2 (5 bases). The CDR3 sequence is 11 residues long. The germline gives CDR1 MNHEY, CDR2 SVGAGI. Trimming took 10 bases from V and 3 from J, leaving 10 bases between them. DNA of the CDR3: TGTGCCACCTCGGGAAACTACGAGCAGTACTTC. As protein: CATSGNYEQYF.

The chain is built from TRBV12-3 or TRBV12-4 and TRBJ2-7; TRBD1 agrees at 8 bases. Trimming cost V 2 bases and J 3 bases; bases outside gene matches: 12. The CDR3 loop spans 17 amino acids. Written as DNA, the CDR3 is TGTGCCAGCAGTTTAAGCAGGGGGCTGCCCTCCTACTACGAGCAGTACTTC. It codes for CASSLSRGLPSYYEQYF.

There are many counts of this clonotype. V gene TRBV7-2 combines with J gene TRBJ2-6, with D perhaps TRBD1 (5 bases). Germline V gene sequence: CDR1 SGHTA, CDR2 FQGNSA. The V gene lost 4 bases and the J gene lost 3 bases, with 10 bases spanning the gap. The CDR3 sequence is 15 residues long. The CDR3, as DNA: TGTGCCAGCAGCTCTCCGACAGATGGGGCCAACGTCCTGACTTTC. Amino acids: CASSSPTDGANVLTF.

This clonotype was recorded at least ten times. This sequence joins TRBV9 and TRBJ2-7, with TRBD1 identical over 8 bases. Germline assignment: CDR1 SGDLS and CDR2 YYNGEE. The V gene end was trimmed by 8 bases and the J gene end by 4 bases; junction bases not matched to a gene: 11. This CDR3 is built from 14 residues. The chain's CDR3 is CASSVGQGAYEQYF. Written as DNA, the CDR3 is TGTGCCAGTAGTGTGGGGCAGGGGGCTTACGAGCAGTACTTC.

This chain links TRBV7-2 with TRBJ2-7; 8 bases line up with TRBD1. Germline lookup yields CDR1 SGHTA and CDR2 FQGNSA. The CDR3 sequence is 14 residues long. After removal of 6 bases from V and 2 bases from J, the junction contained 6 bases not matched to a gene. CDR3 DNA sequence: TGTGCCAGCAGTCCAGGGGGCGAGCCCTACGAGCAGTACTTC. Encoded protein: CASSPGGEPYEQYF. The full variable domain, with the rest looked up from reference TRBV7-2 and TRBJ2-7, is GAGVSQSPSNKVTEKGKDVELRCDPISGHTALYWYRQSLGQGLEFLIYFQGNSAPDKSGLPSDRFSAERTGGSVSTLTIQRTQQEDSAVYLCASSPGGEPYEQYFGPGTRLTVT.

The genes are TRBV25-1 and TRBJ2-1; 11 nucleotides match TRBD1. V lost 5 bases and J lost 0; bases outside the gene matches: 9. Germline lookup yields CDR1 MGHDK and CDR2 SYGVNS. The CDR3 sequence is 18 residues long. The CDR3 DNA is TGTGCCAGCAGTCAACCGGGACAGGGGGAGATCTCCTACAATGAGCAGTTCTTC. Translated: CASSQPGQGEISYNEQFF.

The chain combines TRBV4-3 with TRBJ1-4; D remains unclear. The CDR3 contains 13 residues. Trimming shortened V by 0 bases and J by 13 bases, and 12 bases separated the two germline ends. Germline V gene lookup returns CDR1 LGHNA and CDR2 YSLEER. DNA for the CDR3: TGCGCCAGCAGCCAAGAGTGTTTGGAGGCACTGTTTTTT. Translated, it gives CASSQECLEALFF.

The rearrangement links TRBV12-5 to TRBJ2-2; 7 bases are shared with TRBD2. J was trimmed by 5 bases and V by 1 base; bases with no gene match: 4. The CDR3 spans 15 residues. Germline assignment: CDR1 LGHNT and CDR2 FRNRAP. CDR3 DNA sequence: TGTGCTAGTGGTTTGGCTAGGGGAGGGACCGGGGAGCTGTTTTTT. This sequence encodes CASGLARGGTGELFF.

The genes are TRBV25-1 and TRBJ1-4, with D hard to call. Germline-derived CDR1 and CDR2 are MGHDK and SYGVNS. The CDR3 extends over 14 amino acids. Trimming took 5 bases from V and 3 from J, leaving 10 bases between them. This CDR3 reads CASSIGVSNEKLFF. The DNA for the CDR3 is TGTGCCAGCAGTATCGGGGTATCTAATGAAAAACTGTTTTTT.

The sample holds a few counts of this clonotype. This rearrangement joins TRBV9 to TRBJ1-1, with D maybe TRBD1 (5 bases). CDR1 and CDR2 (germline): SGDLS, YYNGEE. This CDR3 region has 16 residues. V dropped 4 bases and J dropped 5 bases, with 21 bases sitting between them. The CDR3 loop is CASSPRAGLMVTEAFF. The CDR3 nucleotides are TGTGCCAGCAGCCCCCGCGCAGGGCTTATGGTAACTGAAGCTTTCTTT.

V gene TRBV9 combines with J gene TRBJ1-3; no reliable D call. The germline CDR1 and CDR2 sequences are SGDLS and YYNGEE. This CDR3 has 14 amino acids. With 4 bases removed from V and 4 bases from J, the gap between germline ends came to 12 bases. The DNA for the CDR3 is TGTGCCAGCAGCCCATCTCCTCGGGGAAACACCATATATTTT. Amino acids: CASSPSPRGNTIYF.

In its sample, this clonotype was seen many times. CDR3 protein: CASSIKGRDYEQYF. CDR3 bases: TGTGCCAGTAGTATTAAGGGTCGGGATTACGAGCAGTACTTC. The V gene is TRBV19, the J gene TRBJ2-7; possibly TRBD2 for D (5 bases). The germline V gene encodes CDR1 LNHDA and CDR2 SQIVND (reference sequence). V was clipped by 3 bases and J by 4 bases, with 13 bases between them. The CDR3 spans 14 residues.

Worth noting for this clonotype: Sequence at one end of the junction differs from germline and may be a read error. As DNA, the CDR3 is TGCGCCAGCAGCCAAGATCAAGCTCAACAGGGGAGGGTCTACGAGCAGTACTTC. As protein: CASSQDQAQQGRVYEQYF. The rearrangement uses TRBV7-9 and TRBJ2-7; either TRBD1 or TRBD2 may supply D (7 bases each). The CDR3 extends over 18 amino acids. CDR1 and CDR2 (germline): SEHNR, FQNEAQ (reference sequence).

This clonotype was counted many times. The CDR3 DNA is TGCAGCGCCAAGTCATGGGCCTCCTATGGCTACACCTTC. Protein sequence: CSAKSWASYGYTF. This sequence joins TRBV29-1 and TRBJ1-2, with D uncertain. Trimming shortened V by 7 bases and J by 4 bases, and 16 bases separated the two germline ends. The V gene's germline CDR1 is SQVTM and CDR2 ANQGSEA. The CDR3 totals 13 residues.

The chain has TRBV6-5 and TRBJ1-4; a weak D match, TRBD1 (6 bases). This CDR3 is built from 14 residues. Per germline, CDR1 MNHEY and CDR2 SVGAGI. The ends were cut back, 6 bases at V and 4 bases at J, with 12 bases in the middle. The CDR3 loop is CASRRTEFNEKLFF. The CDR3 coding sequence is TGTGCCAGCAGGAGGACAGAGTTTAATGAAAAACTGTTTTTT.

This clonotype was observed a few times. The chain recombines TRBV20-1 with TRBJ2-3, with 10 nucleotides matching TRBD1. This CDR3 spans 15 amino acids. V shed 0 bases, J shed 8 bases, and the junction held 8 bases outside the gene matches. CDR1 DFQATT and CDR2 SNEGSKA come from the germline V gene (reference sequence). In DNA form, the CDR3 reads TGCAGTGCTAGAGATCGACGACAGGGGGCTAGTACGCAGTATTTT. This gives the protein CSARDRRQGASTQYF.

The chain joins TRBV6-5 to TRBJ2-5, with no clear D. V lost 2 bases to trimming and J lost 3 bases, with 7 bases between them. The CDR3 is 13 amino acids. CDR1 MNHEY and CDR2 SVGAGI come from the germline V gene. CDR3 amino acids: CASSYRPEETQYF. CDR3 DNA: TGTGCCAGCAGTTACAGGCCGGAAGAGACCCAGTACTTC.

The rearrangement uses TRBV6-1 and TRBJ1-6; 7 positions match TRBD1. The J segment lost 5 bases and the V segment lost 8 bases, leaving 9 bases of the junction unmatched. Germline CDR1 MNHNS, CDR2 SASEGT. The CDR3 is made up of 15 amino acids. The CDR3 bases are TGTGCCAGCCGAACAACAGGGGTGGATAATTCACCCCTCCACTTT. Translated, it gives CASRTTGVDNSPLHF.

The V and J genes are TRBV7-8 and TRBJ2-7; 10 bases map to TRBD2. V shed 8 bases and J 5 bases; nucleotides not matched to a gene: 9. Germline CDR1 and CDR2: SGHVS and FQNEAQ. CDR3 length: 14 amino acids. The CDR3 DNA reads TGTGCCAGCTGGGGGCTAGCGGGAGTAGACGAGCAGTACTTC. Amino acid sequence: CASWGLAGVDEQYF.

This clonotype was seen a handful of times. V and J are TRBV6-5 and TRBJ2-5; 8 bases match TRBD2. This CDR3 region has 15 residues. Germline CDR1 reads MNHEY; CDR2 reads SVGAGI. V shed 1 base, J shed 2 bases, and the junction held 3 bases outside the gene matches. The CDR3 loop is CASSYFSGIQETQYF. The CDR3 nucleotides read TGTGCCAGCAGTTACTTTAGCGGGATACAAGAGACCCAGTACTTC.

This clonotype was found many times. The CDR3, as DNA: TGTGCCAGCAGCTCCAGCGTGGGAAGTGCGTGGCAGTACTTC. Its translation is CASSSSVGSAWQYF. This sequence joins TRBV13 and TRBJ2-7; D uncertain. Germline V gene sequence: CDR1 PRHDT, CDR2 FYEKMQ (reference sequence). The length of the CDR3 is 14 residues. The ends were cut back, 4 bases at V and 9 bases at J, with 19 bases in the middle.

In DNA form, the CDR3 reads TGTGCCAGTAGTATAGGAGGACCTGGGGCCAACGTCCTGACTTTC. Protein product: CASSIGGPGANVLTF. V gene TRBV19 combines with J gene TRBJ2-6; no definite D call. This CDR3 has 15 amino acids. Germline CDR1 LNHDA, CDR2 SQIVND (reference sequence). Trimming shortened V by 1 base and J by 2 bases, and 6 bases separated the two germline ends.

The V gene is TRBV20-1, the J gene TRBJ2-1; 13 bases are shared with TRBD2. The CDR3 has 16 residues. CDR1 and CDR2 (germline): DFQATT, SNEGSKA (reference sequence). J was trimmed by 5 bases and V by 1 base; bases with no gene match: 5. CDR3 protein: CSARGRLAGGHNEQFF. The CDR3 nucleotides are TGCAGTGCTAGAGGGAGACTAGCGGGAGGACACAATGAGCAGTTCTTC.

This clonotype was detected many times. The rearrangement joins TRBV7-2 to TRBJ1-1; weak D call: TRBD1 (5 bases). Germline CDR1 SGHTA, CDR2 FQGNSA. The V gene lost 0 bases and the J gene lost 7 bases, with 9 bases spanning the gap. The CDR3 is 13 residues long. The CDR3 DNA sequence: TGTGCCAGCAGCTTAGCGGGGCTCGATGAAGCTTTCTTT. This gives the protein CASSLAGLDEAFF.